The 20 T cell receptor beta chains below were found in one sample sequenced in a study of Graves' ophthalmopathy and Graves' hyperthyroidism. RNA transcripts yielded amplified TCR beta CDR3 regions. HTBI primers were employed in first-round RT-PCR, then a second-round multiplex PCR followed. Via MiXCR, TCRdb re-called the multiplex PCR reads, giving one row per CDR3 protein. The sample contains about 370,000 distinct CDR3 sequences, about a sixth of which appear only once. Material: peripheral blood. These receptors originate from an adult woman with stable Graves' hyperthyroidism.

The sample holds many counts of this clonotype. The chain employs TRBV6-2 or TRBV6-3 and TRBJ2-7, with D possibly TRBD1 on 7 matching bases. CDR1 is MNHEY, CDR2 SVGEGT, per germline. The CDR3 has 15 amino acids. Trimming removed 3 bases at V and 3 bases at J, with 15 bases between. Here the CDR3 reads CASSYQAGGYYEQYF. The CDR3 DNA follows: TGTGCCAGCAGTTATCAGGCAGGGGGGTACTACGAGCAGTACTTC.

This clonotype was found many times. V is TRBV24-1 and J is TRBJ1-2; D is possibly TRBD1 (6 bases). V shed 3 bases and J shed 7 bases, with 14 bases lying between them. The V gene's germline CDR1 is KGHDR and CDR2 SFDVKD. The CDR3 is made up of 14 amino acids. The CDR3 DNA sequence: TGTGCCACCAGTGATGAGGGGGGGAATCGTGGCTACACCTTC. Its protein product is CATSDEGGNRGYTF.

The genes are TRBV12-3 or TRBV12-4 and TRBJ2-7; 7 nucleotides match TRBD1. With V trimmed by 6 bases and J by 6 bases, 17 bases remained unmatched. This CDR3 spans 16 amino acids. The DNA for the CDR3 is TGTGCCAGCAGCCAACCACAAACAGGGGTCCCCCTCGAGCAGTACTTC. Translating gives CASSQPQTGVPLEQYF.

Details on this clonotype: This may come from a read error, since a much larger clone is one base off. The chain joins TRBV6-1 to TRBJ1-2; 8 positions match TRBD1. Per the germline V gene, CDR1 is MNHNS and CDR2 is SASEGT. This CDR3 is 15 amino acids long. As DNA, the CDR3 is TGTGCCAGCAGTGACCCGGGACAGGACTACTATGGCTTCACCTTC. Its translation is CASSDPGQDYYGFTF.

This clonotype was counted many times. V and J are TRBV12-3 or TRBV12-4 and TRBJ1-5, with TRBD1 matching over 8 bases. After removal of 4 bases from V and 6 bases from J, the junction contained 5 bases not matched to a gene. The CDR3 has 14 residues. DNA for the CDR3: TGTGCCAGCAGTTGGGGACAGGCCCGTCAGCCCCAGCATTTT. Amino acids: CASSWGQARQPQHF.

This clonotype came up many times. The rearrangement joins TRBV15 to TRBJ1-2, with 7 bases aligning to TRBD1. CDR3 length: 17 amino acids. The V gene end was trimmed by 3 bases and the J gene end by 2 bases; junction bases not matched to a gene: 12. Per the germline V gene, CDR1 is LNHNV and CDR2 is YYDKDF (reference sequence). CDR3 amino acids: CATSRGLTGTVNYGYTF. The CDR3 nucleotides read TGTGCCACCAGCAGGGGCCTGACCGGGACAGTAAACTATGGCTACACCTTC.

The CDR3 sequence is CASARGISNYGYTF. The CDR3 region has the DNA TGTGCCAGCGCAAGAGGGATCTCAAACTATGGCTACACCTTC. The rearrangement joins TRBV18 to TRBJ1-2, with unresolved D. The CDR3 is made up of 14 amino acids. V was shortened by 8 bases and J by 2 bases, with 15 bases between the two germline ends. Germline values: CDR1 KGHSH, CDR2 LQKENI.

Worth noting for this clonotype: A read error may account for a junction end that differs from germline. The J gene is TRBJ2-7, the V gene TRBV2, with no clear D. The CDR3 is 14 amino acids. CDR1 and CDR2 from the germline V gene are SNHLY and FYNNEI. CDR3 DNA: TGTGCCAGCGGTGAAGCTGGCCGATCCTACGAGCAGTACTTC. Translation: CASGEAGRSYEQYF. Based on the CDR3 plus reference TRBV2 and TRBJ2-7, the full variable domain is EPEVTQTPSHQVTQMGQEVILRCVPISNHLYFYWYRQILGQKVEFLVSFYNNEISEKSEIFDDQFSVERPDGSNFTLKIRSTKLEDSAMYFCASGEAGRSYEQYFGPGTRLTVT.

This clonotype appeared many times. The J gene is TRBJ2-2, the V gene TRBV10-3, with D maybe TRBD2 (6 bases). Germline CDR1 is ENHRY and CDR2 is SYGVKD. V lost 0 bases and J lost 4, with 9 bases in between. The CDR3 is 15 residues long. For the CDR3, the DNA is TGTGCCATCAGTGAGTCCTCCGGGAGCACCGGGGAGCTGTTTTTT. This encodes CAISESSGSTGELFF.

This clonotype has ten or more counts. The chain recombines TRBV11-3 with TRBJ2-2, with unresolved D. From germline, CDR1 is SGHNT and CDR2 YENEEA. This CDR3 comprises 13 residues. Trimming removed 5 bases from V and 7 bases from J, with 11 bases in between. The CDR3 sequence: CASSLTVGGELFF. CDR3 coding DNA: TGTGCCAGCAGCCTAACGGTGGGCGGGGAGCTGTTTTTT.

This clonotype was counted at least ten times. This rearrangement joins TRBV12-3 or TRBV12-4 to TRBJ2-4; a weak D match, TRBD1 (6 bases). The V and J ends lost 1 base and 5 bases respectively, with 12 bases between them. CDR3 length equals 15 residues. Here the CDR3 reads CASSLVQGLQNIQYF. The DNA for the CDR3 is TGTGCCAGCAGTTTAGTTCAGGGGCTTCAAAACATTCAGTACTTC.

This clonotype was counted ten times or more. V and J are TRBV20-1 and TRBJ1-5; the D is unclear. The CDR3 loop spans 17 amino acids. Germline loops: CDR1 DFQATT, CDR2 SNEGSKA (reference sequence). V shed 1 base and J shed 2 bases, with 18 bases lying between them. CDR3: CSARARALKEGNQPQHF. CDR3 coding DNA: TGCAGTGCTAGAGCCCGGGCCTTAAAAGAAGGCAATCAGCCCCAGCATTTT.

This clonotype was seen repeatedly, ten times or more. The chain couples TRBV15 to TRBJ2-5; 9 bases are a match to TRBD1. CDR3 length equals 14 residues. Trimming cost V 2 bases and J 5 bases; bases outside gene matches: 3. Germline assignment: CDR1 LNHNV and CDR2 YYDKDF (reference sequence). The DNA for the CDR3 is TGTGCCACCAGCAGAAGGACAGGGGATGAGACCCAGTACTTC. Its protein product is CATSRRTGDETQYF.

This clonotype has ten or more counts. V is TRBV27 and J is TRBJ1-2, with D tentatively TRBD1 (5 bases). V lost 10 bases to trimming and J lost 6 bases, with 27 bases between them. The CDR3 contains 16 residues. Germline CDR1 MNHEY, CDR2 SMNVEV (reference sequence). CDR3 protein: CATRSAPPDDRDGYTF. The CDR3 nucleotides read TGTGCCACCCGATCCGCGCCCCCTGACGACAGAGATGGCTACACCTTC.

There are many counts of this clonotype. The V and J genes are TRBV28 and TRBJ2-7; D gene ambiguous. Trimming stripped 3 bases from V and 7 bases from J, with 10 bases between. This CDR3 spans 12 amino acids. CDR1 is MDHEN, CDR2 SYDVKM, per germline. The chain's CDR3 is CASSLRGGEQYF. The DNA of the CDR3 is TGTGCCAGCAGTTTGCGTGGCGGAGAGCAGTACTTC. Variable domain in full (rest from reference TRBV28 and TRBJ2-7): DVKVTQSSRYLVKRTGEKVFLECVQDMDHENMFWYRQDPGLGLRLIYFSYDVKMKEKGDIPEGYSVSREKKERFSLILESASTNQTSMYLCASSLRGGEQYFGPGTRLTVT.

V usage is TRBV12-3 or TRBV12-4 and J usage is TRBJ1-6, with D tentatively TRBD1 (5 bases). CDR3 length: 15 residues. Between the trimmed V and J ends, which lost 5 bases and 8 bases, there was a span of 16 bases. The CDR3 reads CASSNMGGVDSPLHF. Written as DNA, the CDR3 is TGTGCCAGCAGTAATATGGGGGGAGTTGATTCACCCCTCCACTTT.

The rearrangement links TRBV7-2 to TRBJ2-4; TRBD1 matches 7 bases. Germline V gives CDR1 SGHTA, CDR2 FQGNSA. V lost 7 bases to trimming and J lost 1 base; unmatched junction nucleotides: 7. The CDR3 has 15 residues. CDR3 region: CASTHRGLAKNIQYF. In DNA form, the CDR3 reads TGTGCCAGCACACACAGGGGTTTGGCCAAAAACATTCAGTACTTC.

The rearrangement links TRBV6-2 or TRBV6-3 to TRBJ2-7, with 11 bases aligning to TRBD1. The germline V gene encodes CDR1 MNHEY and CDR2 SVGEGT. J lost 1 base, V lost 0 bases, and 5 bases had no gene match. The CDR3 has 17 amino acids. The CDR3 DNA sequence: TGTGCCAGCAGTTACTCGATCCGGGACAGGGGGTCCTACGAGCAGTACTTC. Its translation: CASSYSIRDRGSYEQYF.

This clonotype was detected many times. CDR3 protein: CASSQGAGLYSPLHF. As DNA, the CDR3 is TGCGCCAGCAGCCAAGGTGCAGGGTTGTACTCACCCCTCCACTTT. This chain uses TRBV4-3 with TRBJ1-6; possibly TRBD1 for D (5 bases). The CDR3 length is 15 residues. Germline V gene data show CDR1 as LGHNA and CDR2 as YSLEER. Trimming cost V 1 base and J 10 bases, with 14 bases left between them.

There are a few counts of this clonotype. V gene TRBV25-1 combines with J gene TRBJ2-5; 9 bases match TRBD1. Germline V gives CDR1 MGHDK, CDR2 SYGVNS. This CDR3 comprises 16 residues. The V segment lost 5 bases and the J segment 4 bases; nucleotides outside the gene matches: 11. The CDR3 coding sequence is TGTGCCAGCAGTCCCGCCGGGACAGGGAAGGGAGAGACCCAGTACTTC. Its translation: CASSPAGTGKGETQYF.